These T cell receptor beta chains were read from a single sample in a study of T-cell reconstitution after alpha-beta-depleted transplantation in children. TCRdb reprocessed the PCR reads with MiXCR, giving one entry per CDR3 protein. The sample includes 780,000 or so distinct CDR3 sequences, about 16% of them seen just once. The sample here was PBMCs, mostly from graft donor cells, taken 360 days after TCRalphabeta/CD19-depleted stem cell transplant. Receptors originate from a male patient between 10 and 17 years old who had a stem cell transplant for acute lymphoblastic leukemia, so the T cells may come from the graft donor. Both conserved end residues are part of each CDR3. D genes are given only for firm matches. Clone size appears in some rows only: once, few, many, or a class for an expanded clone.

cdr3_length: 13
d_call: -
clone_size: many
j_call: TRBJ2-2
v_call: TRBV7-7
cdr3_nt: TGTGCCAGCAGTCAAGTTCACACCGGGGAGCTGTTTTTT
cdr3_aa: CASSQVHTGELFF

cdr3_length: 15
d_call: TRBD2
clone_size: few
j_call: TRBJ2-7
v_call: TRBV28
cdr3_nt: TGTGCCAGCACCATGGGACTAGCGGGAGTGGACGAGCAGTACTTC
cdr3_aa: CASTMGLAGVDEQYF

cdr3_length: 16
d_call: -
clone_size: -
j_call: TRBJ2-2
v_call: TRBV5-1
cdr3_nt: TGCGCCAGCAGCTTGGGCCCTCTAGCAGTGACCGGGGAGCTGTTTTTT
cdr3_aa: CASSLGPLAVTGELFF

cdr3_length: 16
d_call: TRBD2
clone_size: many
j_call: TRBJ2-5
v_call: TRBV24-1
cdr3_nt: TGTGCCACCAGTGATTGGGGGACTAGCGAAAAGGAGACCCAGTACTTC
cdr3_aa: CATSDWGTSEKETQYF

cdr3_length: 14
d_call: TRBD1
clone_size: few
j_call: TRBJ1-1
v_call: TRBV27
cdr3_nt: TGTGCCAGCGTACGACAGGGGACAGGTGGTGAAGCTTTCTTT
cdr3_aa: CASVRQGTGGEAFF

cdr3_length: 14
d_call: TRBD2
clone_size: -
j_call: TRBJ2-7
v_call: TRBV4-1
cdr3_nt: TGCGCCAGCAGCCTCAGCCCCGGGACTAACGAGCAGTACTTC
cdr3_aa: CASSLSPGTNEQYF

cdr3_length: 11
d_call: -
clone_size: many
j_call: TRBJ2-7
v_call: TRBV29-1
cdr3_nt: TGCAGCGTTGAATCTGGATACGAGCAGTACTTC
cdr3_aa: CSVESGYEQYF

cdr3_length: 16
d_call: -
clone_size: few
j_call: TRBJ2-1
v_call: TRBV19
cdr3_nt: TGTGCCAGTGGGACTGGCGGTCGAGGCTCCTACAATGAGCAGTTCTTC
cdr3_aa: CASGTGGRGSYNEQFF

cdr3_length: 18
d_call: TRBD2
clone_size: -
j_call: TRBJ2-3
v_call: TRBV12-3/TRBV12-4
cdr3_nt: TGTGCCAGCAGTCCGACTAGCGGGAGCCCACGTAGCACAGATACGCAGTATTTT
cdr3_aa: CASSPTSGSPRSTDTQYF

cdr3_length: 15
d_call: -
clone_size: few
j_call: TRBJ1-5
v_call: TRBV12-3/TRBV12-4
cdr3_nt: TGTGCCAGCAGTTTAGGGGGGATTAGCAATCAGCCCCAGCATTTT
cdr3_aa: CASSLGGISNQPQHF

cdr3_length: 14
d_call: -
clone_size: -
j_call: TRBJ1-2
v_call: TRBV5-1
cdr3_nt: TGCGCCAGCAGCCTCCGGGGCCCCCTTCGGGGCTACACCTTC
cdr3_aa: CASSLRGPLRGYTF

cdr3_length: 15
d_call: -
clone_size: few
j_call: TRBJ2-7
v_call: TRBV27
cdr3_nt: TGTGCCAGCAGAGACCTTACGCGGGCCATCTACGAGCAGTACTTC
cdr3_aa: CASRDLTRAIYEQYF

cdr3_length: 16
d_call: -
clone_size: few
j_call: TRBJ2-1
v_call: TRBV5-1
cdr3_nt: TGCGCCAGCAGGGGGGACTGGGGACCTTCCTACAATGAGCAGTTCTTC
cdr3_aa: CASRGDWGPSYNEQFF

cdr3_length: 14
d_call: -
clone_size: -
j_call: TRBJ2-1
v_call: TRBV20-1
cdr3_nt: TGCAGTGCTTTGGGGACCAGAGCCTACAATGAGCAGTTCTTC
cdr3_aa: CSALGTRAYNEQFF

cdr3_length: 17
d_call: TRBD2
clone_size: few
j_call: TRBJ2-7
v_call: TRBV20-1
cdr3_nt: TGCAGTGTTGGCCCGGGACTAGCGGGTCGGATACTATTTGAGCAGTACTTC
cdr3_aa: CSVGPGLAGRILFEQYF

cdr3_length: 13
d_call: -
clone_size: -
j_call: TRBJ2-5
v_call: TRBV7-9
cdr3_nt: TGTGCCAGCATCCATCGGGGTTGGGAGACCCAGTACTTC
cdr3_aa: CASIHRGWETQYF

cdr3_length: 14
d_call: -
clone_size: once
j_call: TRBJ2-7
v_call: TRBV6-7
cdr3_nt: TGTGCCAGCATCCCCAGCGTAAGACCCTACGAGCAGTACTTC
cdr3_aa: CASIPSVRPYEQYF

cdr3_length: 14
d_call: -
clone_size: -
j_call: TRBJ1-1
v_call: TRBV6-5
cdr3_nt: TGTGCCAGCAGTTGGGGGACCCGGAGCACTGAAGCTTTCTTT
cdr3_aa: CASSWGTRSTEAFF

cdr3_length: 15
d_call: TRBD1
clone_size: -
j_call: TRBJ1-3
v_call: TRBV12-3/TRBV12-4
cdr3_nt: TGTGCCAGCAGTCCCCGGACAGGGGAGAGAAACACCATATATTTT
cdr3_aa: CASSPRTGERNTIYF

cdr3_length: 15
d_call: TRBD2
clone_size: -
j_call: TRBJ2-1
v_call: TRBV11-2
cdr3_nt: TGTGCCAGCAGTTCCGCGGGAGAGTGGTCCAATGAGCAGTTCTTC
cdr3_aa: CASSSAGEWSNEQFF

cdr3_length: 19
d_call: TRBD2
clone_size: few
j_call: TRBJ2-2
v_call: TRBV6-2/TRBV6-3
cdr3_nt: TGTGCCAGCAGTCCCGCCGGACTAGCGGGACACTCGAACACCGGGGAGCTGTTTTTT
cdr3_aa: CASSPAGLAGHSNTGELFF

cdr3_length: 17
d_call: -
clone_size: few
j_call: TRBJ2-2
v_call: TRBV7-2
cdr3_nt: TGTGCCAGCAGCTTAGTACGGACTCGGAACCTGGGCGGGGAGCTGTTTTTT
cdr3_aa: CASSLVRTRNLGGELFF

cdr3_length: 15
d_call: -
clone_size: few
j_call: TRBJ2-5
v_call: TRBV5-4
cdr3_nt: TGTGCCAGCAGCCCCGGCACCCGGTACCAAGAGACCCAGTACTTC
cdr3_aa: CASSPGTRYQETQYF

cdr3_length: 15
d_call: -
clone_size: many
j_call: TRBJ1-4
v_call: TRBV7-9
cdr3_nt: TGTGCCAGCAGCTTAGAGAGGACAGTTAATGAAAAACTGTTTTTT
cdr3_aa: CASSLERTVNEKLFF

cdr3_length: 12
d_call: -
clone_size: -
j_call: TRBJ2-7
v_call: TRBV7-9
cdr3_nt: TGTGCCAGCAGCGCCCGGGTCTACGAGCAGTACTTC
cdr3_aa: CASSARVYEQYF

cdr3_length: 13
d_call: -
clone_size: few
j_call: TRBJ2-2
v_call: TRBV19
cdr3_nt: TGTGCCAGTCAAAGCCGGGGTTTCGGGGAGCTGTTTTTT
cdr3_aa: CASQSRGFGELFF

cdr3_length: 14
d_call: TRBD1
clone_size: -
j_call: TRBJ1-2
v_call: TRBV25-1
cdr3_nt: TGTGCCAGCAGTTTGACAGGGTCGAGTTATGGCTACACCTTC
cdr3_aa: CASSLTGSSYGYTF

cdr3_length: 16
d_call: TRBD2
clone_size: few
j_call: TRBJ2-2
v_call: TRBV28
cdr3_nt: TGTGCCAGCAGTTCCCCAGCGGGAGGTGACACCGGGGAGCTGTTTTTT
cdr3_aa: CASSSPAGGDTGELFF

cdr3_length: 12
d_call: -
clone_size: few
j_call: TRBJ2-3
v_call: TRBV20-1
cdr3_nt: TGCAGTGCTAGATTGTCGAGCGATACGCAGTATTTT
cdr3_aa: CSARLSSDTQYF

cdr3_length: 17
d_call: -
clone_size: -
j_call: TRBJ2-4
v_call: TRBV29-1
cdr3_nt: TGCAGCGTTGAAGATTCCCCCACCCGGAGGGCCAAAAACATTCAGTACTTC
cdr3_aa: CSVEDSPTRRAKNIQYF

cdr3_length: 16
d_call: TRBD2
clone_size: few
j_call: TRBJ2-3
v_call: TRBV18
cdr3_nt: TGTGCCAGCTCACCTCGACTAGCGGGAGAATCAGATACGCAGTATTTT
cdr3_aa: CASSPRLAGESDTQYF

cdr3_length: 15
d_call: TRBD2
clone_size: many
j_call: TRBJ2-1
v_call: TRBV12-3/TRBV12-4
cdr3_nt: TGTGCCAGCAGTTTGTCCCGTAGCGGGAGCTATGAGCAGTTCTTC
cdr3_aa: CASSLSRSGSYEQFF

cdr3_length: 15
d_call: TRBD2
clone_size: -
j_call: TRBJ2-3
v_call: TRBV29-1
cdr3_nt: TGCAGCTCCCGGACTAGCGGGTCCCACACAGATACGCAGTATTTT
cdr3_aa: CSSRTSGSHTDTQYF

cdr3_length: 15
d_call: TRBD2
clone_size: few
j_call: TRBJ2-7
v_call: TRBV20-1
cdr3_nt: TGCAGTGCTCTTTCGACTAGCGGGAGGGCCTACGAGCAGTACTTC
cdr3_aa: CSALSTSGRAYEQYF

cdr3_length: 15
d_call: -
clone_size: -
j_call: TRBJ1-5
v_call: TRBV12-3/TRBV12-4
cdr3_nt: TGTGCCAGCAGTTTGGGGCAGCCTAGCAATCAGCCCCAGCATTTT
cdr3_aa: CASSLGQPSNQPQHF

cdr3_length: 14
d_call: TRBD1
clone_size: -
j_call: TRBJ1-3
v_call: TRBV12-3/TRBV12-4
cdr3_nt: TGTGCCAGCAGGGAACAGGGGGCTGGAAACACCATATATTTT
cdr3_aa: CASREQGAGNTIYF

cdr3_length: 14
d_call: -
clone_size: -
j_call: TRBJ2-3
v_call: TRBV29-1
cdr3_nt: TGCAGCGTTCCCCGGGGCCTCAGCACAGATACGCAGTATTTT
cdr3_aa: CSVPRGLSTDTQYF

cdr3_length: 13
d_call: -
clone_size: -
j_call: TRBJ2-6
v_call: TRBV5-1
cdr3_nt: TGCGCCAGCCGAGAAGTTGGGGCCAACGTCCTGACTTTC
cdr3_aa: CASREVGANVLTF

cdr3_length: 15
d_call: -
clone_size: -
j_call: TRBJ2-2
v_call: TRBV5-1
cdr3_nt: TGCGCCAGCAGCGAATCCCACAGGGTGACCGGGGAGCTGTTTTTT
cdr3_aa: CASSESHRVTGELFF

cdr3_length: 19
d_call: -
clone_size: -
j_call: TRBJ2-5
v_call: TRBV27
cdr3_nt: TGTGCCAGCAGTACCTTCCTTTTCTTCGGACCCTCGTACCAAGAGACCCAGTACTTC
cdr3_aa: CASSTFLFFGPSYQETQYF

cdr3_length: 16
d_call: TRBD1
clone_size: -
j_call: TRBJ2-5
v_call: TRBV5-1
cdr3_nt: TGCGCCAGCAGCTTGGCCTGGGACAGGGGTACGGAGACCCAGTACTTC
cdr3_aa: CASSLAWDRGTETQYF

cdr3_length: 17
d_call: -
clone_size: -
j_call: TRBJ2-7
v_call: TRBV4-1
cdr3_nt: TGCGCCAGCAGCCAACCCTACCAGACAGCGAGGACCTACGAGCAGTACTTC
cdr3_aa: CASSQPYQTARTYEQYF

cdr3_length: 12
d_call: TRBD1
clone_size: few
j_call: TRBJ1-1
v_call: TRBV29-1
cdr3_nt: TGCAGCGCCGGGGACAGGAACACTGAAGCTTTCTTT
cdr3_aa: CSAGDRNTEAFF

cdr3_length: 11
d_call: -
clone_size: -
j_call: TRBJ2-5
v_call: TRBV29-1
cdr3_nt: TGCAGCGTTGGCCCGGGCGAGACCCAGTACTTC
cdr3_aa: CSVGPGETQYF

cdr3_length: 13
d_call: -
clone_size: -
j_call: TRBJ1-1
v_call: TRBV5-1
cdr3_nt: TGCGCCAGTCGAAACGGGGGTGGTACTGAAGCTTTCTTT
cdr3_aa: CASRNGGGTEAFF

cdr3_length: 15
d_call: TRBD1
clone_size: few
j_call: TRBJ2-3
v_call: TRBV4-1
cdr3_nt: TGCGCCAGCAGCCAAGATCCTAGGGACAGGCAGATGCAGTATTTT
cdr3_aa: CASSQDPRDRQMQYF